These 18 T cell receptor beta chains share one sample of origin, sequenced in a study of blood T cell repertoires in COVID-19. Only in-frame clones appear in the TCRdb table, and some are missing; sequencing was by immunoSEQ multiplex PCR. The data hold under 200,000 clones, with about 88% observed a single time. The sequencing input was PBMCs or T cells enriched from blood (not recorded which). The source is a woman aged 45-59 years who had recovered from COVID-19.

This rearrangement joins TRBV18 to TRBJ1-2, with D unresolved. Per germline, CDR1 KGHSH and CDR2 LQKENI. The length of the CDR3 is 13 residues. Trimming took 0 bases from V and 8 from J, leaving 10 bases between them. The CDR3, as DNA: TGTGCCAGCTCACCACCAGGGAGTAAAGGCTACACCTTC. Translating gives CASSPPGSKGYTF. Looking up the rest from reference TRBV18 and TRBJ1-2 gives the full variable domain: NAGVMQNPRHLVRRRGQEARLRCSPMKGHSHVYWYRQLPEEGLKFMVYLQKENIIDESGMPKERFSAEFPKEGPSILRIQQVVRGDSAAYFCASSPPGSKGYTFGSGTRLTVV.

The V call is TRBV5-3, the J call TRBJ2-4; TRBD2 matches 14 bases. TRBV5-3 is an ORF; its function is uncertain. After removal of 4 bases from V and 8 bases from J, the junction contained 17 bases not matched to a gene. The CDR3 loop spans 19 amino acids. CDR3 nucleotides: TGTGCCAGAAGCCGGGGGGGACTAGCGGGAGCCCCTAGCCAGGACATTCAGTACTTC. This translates into CARSRGGLAGAPSQDIQYF.

This chain connects TRBV10-3 to TRBJ1-1, with 8 bases aligning to TRBD1. The germline V gene encodes CDR1 ENHRY and CDR2 SYGVKD. V lost 3 bases and J lost 2; bases outside the gene matches: 8. The CDR3 covers 16 residues. CDR3: CAISDQGALLNTEAFF. CDR3 in DNA: TGTGCCATCAGTGACCAGGGGGCCCTTTTAAACACTGAAGCTTTCTTT.

The chain couples TRBV9 to TRBJ2-3, with 7 bases matching TRBD2. V was pared by 3 bases and J by 3 bases, with 4 bases of the junction left unmatched. The CDR3 is made up of 14 amino acids. The V gene's germline CDR1 is SGDLS and CDR2 YYNGEE. Here the CDR3 reads CASSARLATDTQYF. CDR3 in DNA: TGTGCCAGCAGCGCCCGACTAGCTACAGATACGCAGTATTTT.

The genes are TRBV7-2 and TRBJ2-5; 11 bases agree with TRBD2. Germline trimming cut 6 bases from V and 7 bases from J; bases unmatched to any gene: 10. Germline CDR1 is SGHTA and CDR2 is FQGNSA. This CDR3 region has 15 residues. The CDR3 bases are TGTGCCAGCAGTAGAGATACTAGCGGGAGCGGGACCCAGTACTTC. It specifies CASSRDTSGSGTQYF.

This chain joins TRBV6-2 or TRBV6-3 and TRBJ2-1; D might be TRBD2 (6 bases). V lost 4 bases, J lost 7 bases, and 14 bases lay in between. The CDR3 spans 14 residues. Germline CDR1 and CDR2: MNHEY and SVGEGT. CDR3 region: CASSSLAVTNEQFF. The CDR3 DNA is TGTGCCAGCAGTTCCTTAGCGGTAACTAATGAGCAGTTCTTC.

This chain joins TRBV6-1 and TRBJ1-1; TRBD1 matches 9 bases. V lost 2 bases to trimming and J lost 1 base; unmatched junction nucleotides: 20. The CDR3 sequence is 21 residues long. Germline CDR1 is MNHNS and CDR2 is SASEGT. CDR3: CASSELYMPGGQGRANTEAFF. The CDR3 DNA sequence: TGTGCCAGCAGTGAACTCTATATGCCGGGTGGACAGGGGAGGGCGAACACTGAAGCTTTCTTT.

This chain links TRBV5-1 with TRBJ2-1, with 10 positions matching TRBD2. This CDR3 is built from 12 residues. Trimming cost V 8 bases and J 5 bases; bases outside gene matches: 1. Germline V gene data show CDR1 as SGHRS and CDR2 as YFSETQ. CDR3 sequence: CASGLADNEQFF. CDR3 in DNA: TGCGCCAGTGGACTAGCGGACAATGAGCAGTTCTTC.

The rearrangement uses TRBV7-9 and TRBJ2-7; D uncertain. V lost 1 base, J lost 3 bases, and 13 bases lay in between. This CDR3 contains 15 residues. Germline V gene lookup returns CDR1 SEHNR and CDR2 FQNEAQ (reference sequence). Here the CDR3 reads CASSLGPTDIYEQYF. The CDR3 coding sequence is TGTGCCAGCAGCTTAGGGCCTACAGATATCTACGAGCAGTACTTC.

This chain uses TRBV7-2 with TRBJ2-1, with 8 positions matching TRBD2. Germline V gene sequence: CDR1 SGHTA, CDR2 FQGNSA. V shed 2 bases and J 0 bases; nucleotides not matched to a gene: 6. CDR3 length equals 17 residues. The CDR3 here is CASSLNAGGRSYNEQFF. CDR3 sequence (DNA): TGTGCCAGCAGCTTAAACGCGGGAGGACGCTCCTACAATGAGCAGTTCTTC.

The V call is TRBV7-2, the J call TRBJ2-6; weak D call: TRBD2 (6 bases). With 1 base removed from V and 0 bases from J, the gap between germline ends came to 7 bases. CDR1 is SGHTA and CDR2 is FQGNSA in the germline V gene. The CDR3 has 16 residues. In nucleotides, the CDR3 is TGTGCCAGCAGCTTAGGGAGGGGCTCTGGGGCCAACGTCCTGACTTTC. Its translation is CASSLGRGSGANVLTF.

This clone was detected only a few times. This chain links TRBV7-2 with TRBJ2-2; no reliable D call. V was pared by 6 bases and J by 11 bases, with 16 bases between. Germline values: CDR1 SGHTA, CDR2 FQGNSA. This CDR3 is built from 13 residues. In DNA, the CDR3 is TGTGCCAGCAGTTTTAAGACTCTTTCTGAGCTGTTTTTT. This codes for CASSFKTLSELFF.

In DNA, the CDR3 is TGCAGCGTCGGGGAGGAGAATCAGCCCCAGCATTTT. It is translated as CSVGEENQPQHF. The chain joins TRBV29-1 to TRBJ1-5; D remains unclear. Germline V lookup: CDR1 SQVTM, CDR2 ANQGSEA. Between the trimmed V and J ends, which lost 6 bases and 4 bases, there was a span of 10 bases. The CDR3 contains 12 residues.

The chain is built from TRBV6-5 and TRBJ2-1; a weak D match, TRBD2 (5 bases). The length of the CDR3 is 15 residues. The ends were cut back, 6 bases at V and 0 bases at J, with 12 bases in the middle. CDR1 is MNHEY and CDR2 is SVGAGI in the germline V gene. CDR3 DNA: TGTGCCAGCAGCCGTAGCGCAAGCTCCTACAATGAGCAGTTCTTC. It encodes CASSRSASSYNEQFF.

CDR3: CASSPTGTGGKETQYF. DNA for the CDR3: TGTGCCAGCAGCCCTACCGGGACAGGGGGAAAAGAGACCCAGTACTTC. The chain is built from TRBV11-3 and TRBJ2-5; TRBD1 matches at 11 bases. CDR1 SGHNT and CDR2 YENEEA come from the germline V gene. The CDR3 has 16 amino acids. The V gene end was trimmed by 5 bases and the J gene end by 3 bases; junction bases not matched to a gene: 8. Looking up the rest from reference TRBV11-3 and TRBJ2-5 gives the full variable domain: EAGVVQSPRYKIIEKKQPVAFWCNPISGHNTLYWYLQNLGQGPELLIRYENEEAVDDSQLPKDRFSAERLKGVDSTLKIQPAELGDSAVYLCASSPTGTGGKETQYFGPGTRLLVL.

The table lists this clone with a count of one. Other nucleotide sequences in the sample specify the same CDR3. The chain links TRBV6-5 to TRBJ1-2, with D tentatively TRBD1 (5 bases). There are 13 residues in the CDR3. CDR1 MNHEY and CDR2 SVGAGI come from the germline V gene. V dropped 4 bases and J dropped 5 bases, with 11 bases sitting between them. CDR3 nucleotide sequence: TGTGCCAGCAGTTCCCGGCAGGGATATGGCTACACCTTC. This encodes CASSSRQGYGYTF.

J is TRBJ1-6 and V is TRBV25-1; 8 bases fit TRBD1. The CDR3 has 15 amino acids. Per germline, CDR1 MGHDK and CDR2 SYGVNS. Unmatched junction bases numbered 8, after V lost 7 bases and J lost 6 bases. CDR3 loop: CASNSGTGGNSPLHF. In DNA form, the CDR3 reads TGTGCCAGCAACTCAGGGACAGGTGGTAATTCACCCCTCCACTTT.

The chain is built from TRBV5-1 and TRBJ2-1; D is unresolved. CDR1 SGHRS and CDR2 YFSETQ come from the germline V gene. V lost 4 bases, J lost 0 bases, and 14 bases lay in between. The CDR3 covers 16 residues. The CDR3 nucleotides are TGCGCCAGCAGCCCTACTTCATACGGCTCCTACAATGAGCAGTTCTTC. It codes for CASSPTSYGSYNEQFF.